This entry lists 9 T cell receptor beta chains sequenced from one sample in a study of blood T cell repertoires in COVID-19. Method: immunoSEQ multiplex PCR; TCRdb's copy keeps in-frame clones and lacks some. The repertoire holds about 81,000 clones, with nearly 95% as singletons. The source material was peripheral blood. Every receptor here comes from a human donor with active COVID-19. The donor label of this sample is uncertain.

The V gene is TRBV5-1, the J gene TRBJ2-4, with a tentative D call TRBD1 (5 bases). V lost 5 bases to trimming and J lost 8 bases, with 17 bases between them. The CDR3 totals 14 residues. Germline V gene sequence: CDR1 SGHRS, CDR2 YFSETQ. In DNA form, the CDR3 reads TGCGCCAGCAGAGACAGTTCCCAGGTAGACATTCAGTACTTC. Its translation: CASRDSSQVDIQYF.

This chain connects TRBV9 to TRBJ2-7; perhaps TRBD1 as D (5 bases). V was shortened by 3 bases and J by 7 bases, with 14 bases between the two germline ends. Germline V CDR1 and CDR2: SGDLS, YYNGEE. CDR3 size: 13 residues. The CDR3 here is CASSALQGGEQYF. The CDR3 DNA follows: TGTGCCAGCAGCGCACTCCAGGGTGGGGAGCAGTACTTC.

This chain links TRBV6-2 or TRBV6-3 with TRBJ1-2; D unresolved. V gave up 5 bases and J gave up 11 bases, with 18 bases separating them. Per the germline V gene, CDR1 is MNHEY and CDR2 is SVGEGT. This CDR3 contains 13 residues. The CDR3 region has the DNA TGTGCCAGCAGTAATCGGGTAGCCCGGCGATACACCTTC. Its translation is CASSNRVARRYTF.

As DNA, the CDR3 is TGTGCCAGCAGTTCGACGGGACGACCCCTTGGACCGGAGGGGCAGCCCCAGCATTTT. This sequence encodes CASSSTGRPLGPEGQPQHF. This chain uses TRBV27 with TRBJ1-5, with D perhaps TRBD1 (5 bases). Germline V gives CDR1 MNHEY, CDR2 SMNVEV (reference sequence). CDR3 length: 19 amino acids. V was shortened by 4 bases and J by 7 bases, with 29 bases between the two germline ends.

The rearrangement uses TRBV6-5 and TRBJ2-7; 8 bases fit TRBD1. The CDR3 length is 12 residues. Germline CDR1 MNHEY, CDR2 SVGAGI. V gave up 4 bases and J gave up 6 bases; unmatched junction bases: 2. CDR3 amino acids: CASSSTGAEQYF. Written as DNA, the CDR3 is TGTGCCAGCAGTTCGACAGGGGCCGAGCAGTACTTC.

The chain uses TRBV27 and TRBJ2-7; tentatively, D is TRBD1 (5 bases). The CDR3 loop spans 13 amino acids. Trimming left V 4 bases short and J 6 bases short, with 13 bases between. Germline V lookup: CDR1 MNHEY, CDR2 SMNVEV (reference sequence). The DNA for the CDR3 is TGTGCCAGCAGTTCCCTAGACAGTCGCGAGCAGTACTTC. Its translation: CASSSLDSREQYF.

On this clone itself: At one of its ends the junction is not consistent with the germline gene, which may arise from a read error. The chain uses TRBV6-1 and TRBJ1-3; maybe TRBD1 (5 bases). Germline CDR1 MNHNS, CDR2 SASEGT. This CDR3 comprises 14 residues. The CDR3 spells CASTETGWENTIYF. DNA for the CDR3: TGTGCCAGCACTGAAACAGGTTGGGAAAACACCATATATTTT.

The chain employs TRBV4-1 and TRBJ2-7; a possible D gene is TRBD2 (5 bases). The V gene's germline CDR1 is MGHRA and CDR2 YSYEKL. V shed 1 base and J shed 3 bases, with 10 bases lying between them. The CDR3 runs 14 residues. In nucleotides, the CDR3 is TGCGCCAGCAGCCAAGGAGGGAACCGCTACGAGCAGTACTTC. Translation: CASSQGGNRYEQYF.

The rearrangement joins TRBV18 to TRBJ2-6; no firm D call. V was shortened by 5 bases and J by 0 bases, with 5 bases between the two germline ends. The length of the CDR3 is 14 residues. The V gene's germline CDR1 is KGHSH and CDR2 LQKENI. The CDR3 DNA is TGTGCCAGCTCAACAACCTCTGGGGCCAACGTCCTGACTTTC. As protein: CASSTTSGANVLTF.